Listed here are 25 T cell receptor beta chains from one sample, sequenced in a study of blood T cell repertoires in COVID-19. Only in-frame clones appear in the TCRdb table, and some are missing; sequencing was by immunoSEQ multiplex PCR. The sample lists approximately 110,000 clones; around four fifths were seen once. The sequencing input was peripheral blood. Source of these receptors: an older woman with acute or convalescent COVID-19.

This clone was seen a few times. The chain uses TRBV6-1 and TRBJ1-5, with D uncertain. Trimming shortened V by 1 base and J by 5 bases, and 15 bases separated the two germline ends. The CDR3 consists of 16 residues. The germline V gene encodes CDR1 MNHNS and CDR2 SASEGT. This CDR3 is CASSEEPGLQDQPQHF. The CDR3 coding sequence is TGTGCCAGCAGTGAAGAACCCGGACTTCAGGATCAGCCCCAGCATTTT.

The sample holds a few counts of this clone. Other DNA sequences in this sample translate to the same CDR3. The chain couples TRBV6-2 or TRBV6-3 to TRBJ2-1; no reliable D call. V was shortened by 5 bases and J by 6 bases, with 8 bases between the two germline ends. The germline CDR1 and CDR2 sequences are MNHEY and SVGEGT. The CDR3 has 12 residues. The CDR3 coding sequence is TGTGCCAGCAGTCAAACAGTCAATGAGCAGTTCTTC. Translation gives CASSQTVNEQFF.

The V gene is TRBV25-1, the J gene TRBJ1-1; D is unclear. The CDR3 totals 17 residues. V was trimmed by 1 base and J by 7 bases, leaving 22 bases between them. Germline V gene lookup returns CDR1 MGHDK and CDR2 SYGVNS. CDR3 in amino acids: CASSESPNGLAFVEAFF. Here the CDR3 DNA reads TGTGCCAGCAGTGAATCCCCAAATGGCCTGGCATTCGTTGAAGCTTTCTTT.

V gene TRBV4-1 combines with J gene TRBJ1-1; 11 bases match TRBD1. V trimming: 4 bases; J trimming: 8 bases; junction bases outside the gene matches: 6. The CDR3 runs to 14 residues. Germline V lookup: CDR1 MGHRA, CDR2 YSYEKL. Written as DNA, the CDR3 is TGCGCCAGCAGCCGGACCGGGACAGGGGGAGAAGCTTTCTTT. It specifies CASSRTGTGGEAFF.

This chain joins TRBV7-2 and TRBJ1-2, with unresolved D. Trimming shortened V by 5 bases and J by 2 bases, and 15 bases separated the two germline ends. Looked up from germline, CDR1 is SGHTA and CDR2 is FQGNSA. The length of the CDR3 is 15 residues. Written as DNA, the CDR3 is TGTGCCAGCAGCCCAACCCCGGGGTTGAACTATGGCTACACCTTC. The encoded protein is CASSPTPGLNYGYTF. Variable domain in full (rest from reference TRBV7-2 and TRBJ1-2): GAGVSQSPSNKVTEKGKDVELRCDPISGHTALYWYRQSLGQGLEFLIYFQGNSAPDKSGLPSDRFSAERTGGSVSTLTIQRTQQEDSAVYLCASSPTPGLNYGYTFGSGTRLTVV.

The rearrangement joins TRBV5-1 to TRBJ2-3; D possibly corresponds to TRBD1 (6 bases). The V end was cut by 7 bases, the J end by 3 bases, with 12 bases between. CDR3 size: 13 residues. Germline V CDR1 and CDR2: SGHRS, YFSETQ. CDR3 amino acids: CASGGTGTDTQYF. CDR3 nucleotides: TGCGCCAGCGGCGGAACAGGGACAGATACGCAGTATTTT.

This clone was detected a few times. The chain recombines TRBV2 with TRBJ2-5; 10 nucleotides align to TRBD2. Per the germline V gene, CDR1 is SNHLY and CDR2 is FYNNEI. The CDR3 extends over 14 amino acids. The junction had 2 bases not matched to a gene; V was cut back by 7 bases and J by 0 bases. CDR3 region: CASNLAGDQETQYF. The CDR3 coding sequence is TGTGCCAGCAATCTAGCGGGGGACCAAGAGACCCAGTACTTC. The full variable domain, rest sourced from reference TRBV2 and TRBJ2-5, is EPEVTQTPSHQVTQMGQEVILRCVPISNHLYFYWYRQILGQKVEFLVSFYNNEISEKSEIFDDQFSVERPDGSNFTLKIRSTKLEDSAMYFCASNLAGDQETQYFGPGTRLLVL.

The gene calls are TRBV28 and TRBJ1-5, with D unresolved. Germline loops: CDR1 MDHEN, CDR2 SYDVKM. Trimming left V 3 bases short and J 1 base short, with 7 bases between. CDR3 length equals 14 residues. The CDR3 loop is CASSFGPSNQPQHF. The CDR3, as DNA: TGTGCCAGCAGTTTTGGGCCCAGCAATCAGCCCCAGCATTTT.

This clone occurred a few times. The sample contains more than one DNA sequence encoding this CDR3. The V and J genes are TRBV3-1 (or the pseudogene TRBV3-2) and TRBJ1-2; D might be TRBD1 (5 bases). V was pared by 10 bases and J by 5 bases, with 11 bases between. Germline V gives CDR1 LGHDT, CDR2 YNNKEL (reference sequence). The CDR3 is made up of 11 amino acids. CDR3 sequence (DNA): TGTGCCACCGGGGCGGGATATGGCTACACCTTC. Translated, it gives CATGAGYGYTF.

Here the CDR3 reads CASSLAGVHNEQFF. CDR3 DNA: TGTGCCAGCAGCTTAGCGGGAGTCCACAATGAGCAGTTCTTC. This sequence joins TRBV11-1 and TRBJ2-1; TRBD2 might be the D (5 bases). This CDR3 comprises 14 residues. The germline V gene encodes CDR1 SGHAT and CDR2 FQDESV (reference sequence). The V and J ends lost 0 bases and 5 bases respectively, with 8 bases between them.

The chain has TRBV27 and TRBJ2-1, with D possibly matching TRBD1 (5 bases). The CDR3 loop spans 12 amino acids. Germline lookup yields CDR1 MNHEY and CDR2 SMNVEV (reference sequence). V lost 9 bases and J lost 1, with 7 bases in between. The CDR3 DNA is TGTGCCAGTCAGGGATCCTACAATGAGCAGTTCTTC. Its translation is CASQGSYNEQFF.

The rearrangement links TRBV18 to TRBJ2-1; a weak D match, TRBD2 (6 bases). This CDR3 is 14 amino acids long. The germline V and J ends were trimmed by 2 bases and 7 bases, with 12 bases remaining between them. Germline V gives CDR1 KGHSH, CDR2 LQKENI. The CDR3: CASSPGRSSNEQFF. The CDR3, as DNA: TGTGCCAGCTCACCAGGGAGGTCCTCGAATGAGCAGTTCTTC.

The chain links TRBV5-1 to TRBJ2-3, with D perhaps matching TRBD1 (6 bases). CDR3 length: 15 residues. V was trimmed by 0 bases and J by 4 bases, leaving 12 bases between them. CDR1 is SGHRS and CDR2 is YFSETQ in the germline V gene. Written as DNA, the CDR3 is TGCGCCAGCAGCTTGGGAGGGGGATCGGCAGATACGCAGTATTTT. Translated: CASSLGGGSADTQYF.

The rearrangement joins TRBV7-2 to TRBJ2-3; 7 nucleotides agree with TRBD2. This CDR3 has 16 residues. Per germline, CDR1 SGHTA and CDR2 FQGNSA. With 5 bases clipped from V and 3 bases from J, the junction kept 11 bases outside the gene matches. CDR3 nucleotide sequence: TGTGCCAGCAGCCCCCAAGCGGGAACCCGAACAGATACGCAGTATTTT. Its translation is CASSPQAGTRTDTQYF.

V is TRBV24-1 and J is TRBJ1-2; D call uncertain. Germline values: CDR1 KGHDR, CDR2 SFDVKD. This CDR3 is built from 12 residues. Trimming removed 7 bases from V and 4 bases from J, with 9 bases in between. The CDR3 region has the DNA TGTGCCACCAGCGCCGGTGTCTATGGCTACACCTTC. This gives the protein CATSAGVYGYTF.

This sequence joins TRBV20-1 and TRBJ2-1, with D hard to call. Per germline, CDR1 DFQATT and CDR2 SNEGSKA (reference sequence). Trimming took 4 bases from V and 7 from J, leaving 8 bases between them. The CDR3 is 11 amino acids. CDR3 DNA: TGCAGTGCTAATACTCGTAATGAGCAGTTCTTC. This sequence encodes CSANTRNEQFF.

The chain couples TRBV6-6 to TRBJ1-5; no reliable D call. The V gene's germline CDR1 is MNHNY and CDR2 SVGAGI (reference sequence). The CDR3 is made up of 14 amino acids. V lost 6 bases to trimming and J lost 0 bases, with 9 bases between them. CDR3 coding DNA: TGTGCCAGCAGCTACGCCGGTAGCAATCAGCCCCAGCATTTT. Translation gives CASSYAGSNQPQHF.

CDR3: CASSDDGGGPYNEQFF. For the CDR3, the DNA is TGTGCCAGCAGTGACGACGGCGGGGGCCCTTACAATGAGCAGTTCTTC. V is TRBV6-4 and J is TRBJ2-1, with D perhaps TRBD2 (7 bases). V lost 2 bases and J 4 bases, leaving 15 bases between the germline ends. Germline V lookup: CDR1 MRHNA, CDR2 SNTAGT. This CDR3 has 16 residues.

The V and J genes are TRBV14 and TRBJ2-7; TRBD1 aligns across 7 bases. V was clipped by 6 bases and J by 5 bases; unmatched bases: 7. Germline CDR1 reads SGHDN; CDR2 reads FVKESK. The CDR3 sequence is 13 residues long. The CDR3 DNA is TGTGCCAGCAGTGAACAGGGGCTAAACGAGCAGTACTTC. Translated: CASSEQGLNEQYF.

The chain joins TRBV5-6 to TRBJ1-2, with TRBD1 as a possible D gene (5 bases). Germline V gene lookup returns CDR1 SGHDT and CDR2 YYEEEE. This CDR3 region has 12 residues. The V and J ends lost 2 bases and 8 bases respectively, with 10 bases between them. For the CDR3, the DNA is TGTGCCAGCAGCTTCGGCGGGGCCGGCTACACCTTC. Its translation is CASSFGGAGYTF.

This chain connects TRBV7-2 to TRBJ1-1, with D maybe TRBD1 (5 bases). V dropped 5 bases and J dropped 6 bases, with 22 bases sitting between them. CDR1 and CDR2 (germline): SGHTA, FQGNSA. The CDR3 covers 16 residues. For the CDR3, the DNA is TGTGCCAGCAGCGTTAGGGGCGGCTTTCCTGGCGCTGAAGCTTTCTTT. It encodes CASSVRGGFPGAEAFF.

This clone has a single count. The chain employs TRBV7-3 and TRBJ2-1; TRBD2 matches 7 bases. Germline V CDR1 and CDR2: SGHTA, FQGTGA. V lost 6 bases and J lost 5; bases outside the gene matches: 4. The CDR3 runs to 13 residues. This chain's CDR3 is CASRLAANNEQFF. The CDR3 DNA sequence: TGTGCCAGCAGGCTAGCGGCAAACAATGAGCAGTTCTTC.

The chain joins TRBV3-1 (or the pseudogene TRBV3-2) to TRBJ2-7; D not resolved. V shed 10 bases and J shed 0 bases, with 10 bases lying between them. The length of the CDR3 is 12 residues. Per germline, CDR1 LGHDT and CDR2 YNNKEL (reference sequence). CDR3 sequence (DNA): TGTGCCACCATGGGCAACTCCTACGAGCAGTACTTC. Translation: CATMGNSYEQYF.

The chain employs TRBV6-5 and TRBJ2-3, with D possibly matching TRBD1 (6 bases). Deletions cut 2 bases from V and 15 bases from J, with 15 bases between. The CDR3 covers 12 residues. The germline V gene encodes CDR1 MNHEY and CDR2 SVGAGI. CDR3 in DNA: TGTGCCAGCAGTTACGGGCCGGGACACGTTTATTTT. This codes for CASSYGPGHVYF.

V and J are TRBV4-2 and TRBJ2-5, with D perhaps matching TRBD2 (7 bases). There are 16 residues in the CDR3. From germline, CDR1 is LGHNA and CDR2 YNFKEQ. V lost 1 base to trimming and J lost 1 base, with 13 bases between them. CDR3 in amino acids: CASSQVGGPLQETQYF. DNA of the CDR3: TGTGCCAGCAGCCAAGTCGGGGGGCCGCTCCAAGAGACCCAGTACTTC.